The 21 T cell receptor beta chains given below trace back to one sample, sequenced in a study of shared clonotypes between healthy human individuals. The repertoire was sequenced with immunoSEQ multiplex PCR; TCRdb's copy has only in-frame clones and lacks some. The sample has around 1.9 million clones; 93% are singletons. CD45RO-negative cells were positively selected for CCR7, leaving out terminally differentiated effector memory CD45RA+ cells. Sequencing was done on a sample of naive CD8+ T cells from PBMCs. Source of these receptors: a man between 18 and 29 years old in good health. Some clones in this sample may be carry-over from other donors' samples.

The V call is TRBV9, the J call TRBJ2-1; TRBD2 matches 12 bases. V lost 3 bases, J lost 4 bases, and 5 bases stayed unmatched. Germline CDR1 reads SGDLS; CDR2 reads YYNGEE. The CDR3 runs to 16 residues. CDR3 bases: TGTGCCAGCAGCGGACTAGCGGGAGAACGGTACAATGAGCAGTTCTTC. Translated, it gives CASSGLAGERYNEQFF.

This sequence joins TRBV13 and TRBJ2-1; 8 bases fit TRBD1. Germline lookup yields CDR1 PRHDT and CDR2 FYEKMQ (reference sequence). V lost 4 bases to trimming and J lost 0 bases; unmatched junction nucleotides: 8. This CDR3 has 17 amino acids. CDR3 in DNA: TGTGCCAGCAGCTCTGAATCGGACAGGGCCTCCTACAATGAGCAGTTCTTC. Protein product: CASSSESDRASYNEQFF.

This clone was observed once. This sequence joins TRBV4-3 and TRBJ2-7; D tentatively reads TRBD1 or TRBD2 (5 bases each). The CDR3 has 14 amino acids. CDR1 and CDR2 from the germline V gene are LGHNA and YSLEER. V lost 4 bases and J 6 bases, leaving 16 bases between the germline ends. The CDR3 region is CASSPSPGPAEQYF. The CDR3 bases are TGCGCCAGCAGCCCGTCTCCGGGACCGGCCGAGCAGTACTTC.

The chain joins TRBV10-2 to TRBJ2-2, with 10 bases that match TRBD2. Trimming removed 9 bases from V and 7 bases from J; junction bases left unmatched: 11. CDR1 WSHSY and CDR2 SAAADI come from the germline V gene. This CDR3 region has 15 residues. The CDR3 is CARGASGRVGGELFF. The CDR3 DNA is TGCGCCAGGGGGGCTAGCGGGAGAGTTGGCGGGGAGCTGTTTTTT.

The CDR3 region is CASSILQGLGYEQYF. CDR3 coding DNA: TGTGCCAGTAGTATCCTACAGGGGTTAGGGTACGAGCAGTACTTC. This chain uses TRBV19 with TRBJ2-7, with 7 bases fitting TRBD1. Germline CDR1 reads LNHDA; CDR2 reads SQIVND (reference sequence). J gave up 4 bases and V 3 bases, and 9 bases lay outside the gene matches. CDR3 size: 15 residues.

V gene TRBV7-3 combines with J gene TRBJ2-3, with 12 bases aligning to TRBD2. The CDR3 sequence is 17 residues long. V trimming: 5 bases; J trimming: 6 bases; junction bases outside the gene matches: 12. Germline V gene data show CDR1 as SGHTA and CDR2 as FQGTGA. For the CDR3, the DNA is TGTGCCAGCAGCGATGCTAGCGGGAGGGCCGACTGGGATACGCAGTATTTT. Its protein is CASSDASGRADWDTQYF. The variable domain in full, with the rest retrieved from reference TRBV7-3 and TRBJ2-3, is GAGVSQTPSNKVTEKGKYVELRCDPISGHTALYWYRQSLGQGPEFLIYFQGTGAADDSGLPNDRFFAVRPEGSVSTLKIQRTERGDSAVYLCASSDASGRADWDTQYFGPGTRLTVL.

The chain has TRBV5-6 and TRBJ2-7, with TRBD2 identical over 8 bases. Germline loops: CDR1 SGHDT, CDR2 YYEEEE. V shed 6 bases and J 4 bases; nucleotides not matched to a gene: 12. The CDR3 sequence is 15 residues long. The CDR3 loop is CASTQGIAGIYEQYF. Written as DNA, the CDR3 is TGTGCCAGCACCCAAGGAATAGCGGGAATTTACGAGCAGTACTTC.

The gene calls are TRBV6-5 and TRBJ1-1, with a tentative D call TRBD1 (5 bases). CDR1 is MNHEY, CDR2 SVGAGI, per germline. Trimming removed 5 bases at V and 4 bases at J, with 14 bases between. This CDR3 has 14 amino acids. DNA for the CDR3: TGTGCCAGCAGTGACGGGGCATCTGGCACTGAAGCTTTCTTT. Amino acids: CASSDGASGTEAFF.

The chain uses TRBV27 and TRBJ2-7, with D possibly TRBD1 on 8 matching bases. Germline values: CDR1 MNHEY, CDR2 SMNVEV (reference sequence). Deletions cut 6 bases from V and 5 bases from J, with 20 bases between. The CDR3 covers 15 residues. In DNA form, the CDR3 reads TGTGCCAGCAGCTCTCTCAACAGGGGGGGCGACGAGCAGTACTTC. Translating it yields CASSSLNRGGDEQYF.

J is TRBJ2-7 and V is TRBV27, with 8 bases matching TRBD1. V shed 0 bases, J shed 7 bases, and the junction held 11 bases outside the gene matches. There are 16 residues in the CDR3. The V gene's germline CDR1 is MNHEY and CDR2 SMNVEV (reference sequence). The CDR3 DNA sequence: TGTGCCAGCAGTTTATCCCCCTCCCAGGGGGCGAGGGAGCAGTACTTC. It specifies CASSLSPSQGAREQYF.

The rearrangement uses TRBV5-4 and TRBJ2-2; D is unresolved. The germline V and J ends were trimmed by 3 bases and 4 bases, with 7 bases remaining between them. Per germline, CDR1 SGHNT and CDR2 YYREEE (reference sequence). The CDR3 loop spans 13 amino acids. In DNA, the CDR3 is TGTGCCAGCAGCTCAAGCCCCACCGGGGAGCTGTTTTTT. It encodes CASSSSPTGELFF.

CDR3 amino acids: CASTEQGSGELFF. In DNA, the CDR3 is TGTGCCAGTACGGAACAGGGGTCCGGGGAGCTGTTTTTT. V usage is TRBV19 and J usage is TRBJ2-2, with 7 nucleotides matching TRBD1. Germline V gene sequence: CDR1 LNHDA, CDR2 SQIVND (reference sequence). The V segment lost 7 bases and the J segment 6 bases; nucleotides outside the gene matches: 5. CDR3 length: 13 amino acids.

This clone showed up just once. This chain connects TRBV29-1 to TRBJ2-1; D is possibly TRBD1 (8 bases). V was shortened by 7 bases and J by 6 bases, with 22 bases between the two germline ends. There are 15 residues in the CDR3. The germline gives CDR1 SQVTM, CDR2 ANQGSEA. DNA of the CDR3: TGCAGCGCCGCGGGGAGGGACAGGAACCCCAATGAGCAGTTCTTC. Protein product: CSAAGRDRNPNEQFF.

V gene TRBV10-2 combines with J gene TRBJ2-2; D possibly uses TRBD1 or TRBD2 (5 bases each). Trimming took off 0 bases at V and 5 bases at J, with 10 bases between the two ends. The CDR3 is made up of 15 amino acids. Germline CDR1 reads WSHSY; CDR2 reads SAAADI. In nucleotides, the CDR3 is TGCGCCAGCAGTGAGTCGAGAGGGGCAACCGGGGAGCTGTTTTTT. Translation: CASSESRGATGELFF.

This chain joins TRBV6-1 and TRBJ1-2, with D hard to call. Trimming stripped 0 bases from V and 5 bases from J, with 13 bases between. The germline V gene has CDR1 MNHNS and CDR2 SASEGT. This CDR3 is built from 15 residues. The CDR3, as DNA: TGTGCCAGCAGTGAAGCGACCAACCCTCCTTATGGCTACACCTTC. Protein: CASSEATNPPYGYTF.

This clone was observed a single time. V is TRBV28 and J is TRBJ2-2; no definite D call. Per germline, CDR1 MDHEN and CDR2 SYDVKM. CDR3 length: 13 amino acids. The V end was cut by 10 bases, the J end by 7 bases, with 16 bases between. This CDR3 is CAISGFSDGELFF. The CDR3 nucleotides read TGTGCCATCTCCGGGTTTTCAGACGGGGAGCTGTTTTTT.

With respect to this clone: Other DNA variants within this sample encode the same CDR3. The CDR3 nucleotides are TGTGCCAGCAGCGTTGGGACATACTCCTACGAGCAGTACTTC. It is translated as CASSVGTYSYEQYF. The chain is built from TRBV9 and TRBJ2-7; D may be TRBD1 (6 bases). V dropped 2 bases and J dropped 0 bases, with 9 bases sitting between them. Germline V gene data show CDR1 as SGDLS and CDR2 as YYNGEE. This CDR3 is built from 14 residues.

This chain connects TRBV5-6 to TRBJ2-2, with D possibly being TRBD2 (6 bases). The V gene's germline CDR1 is SGHDT and CDR2 YYEEEE. V was shortened by 3 bases and J by 6 bases, with 12 bases between the two germline ends. The CDR3 covers 14 residues. The CDR3 DNA reads as TGTGCCAGCAGCTCGGAGGGCCAGTCCGGGGAGCTGTTTTTT. Amino acid sequence: CASSSEGQSGELFF.

The V call is TRBV10-1, the J call TRBJ2-5; tentatively, D is TRBD1 (5 bases). Germline V gene data show CDR1 as WNHNN and CDR2 as SYGVQD (reference sequence). CDR3 length: 13 amino acids. Trimming took 7 bases from V and 6 from J, leaving 15 bases between them. The CDR3 protein is CASTQRDRKTQYF. CDR3 bases: TGCGCCAGCACCCAAAGAGACAGAAAGACCCAGTACTTC.

The gene calls are TRBV2 and TRBJ1-1; the D is unclear. V lost 6 bases, J lost 5 bases, and 19 bases lay in between. This CDR3 comprises 15 residues. Germline V CDR1 and CDR2: SNHLY, FYNNEI. The CDR3 DNA follows: TGTGCCAGCAGCACATTCGACACGGTCGGGACTGAAGCTTTCTTT. Protein: CASSTFDTVGTEAFF.

The table lists this clone with a count of one. The rearrangement links TRBV9 to TRBJ1-2, with TRBD1 matching 7 bases. V shed 0 bases, J shed 7 bases, and the junction held 6 bases outside the gene matches. This CDR3 contains 14 residues. Germline CDR1 is SGDLS and CDR2 is YYNGEE. The CDR3 reads CASSVAQGGPGYTF. CDR3 nucleotide sequence: TGTGCCAGCAGCGTAGCTCAGGGGGGGCCTGGCTACACCTTC.